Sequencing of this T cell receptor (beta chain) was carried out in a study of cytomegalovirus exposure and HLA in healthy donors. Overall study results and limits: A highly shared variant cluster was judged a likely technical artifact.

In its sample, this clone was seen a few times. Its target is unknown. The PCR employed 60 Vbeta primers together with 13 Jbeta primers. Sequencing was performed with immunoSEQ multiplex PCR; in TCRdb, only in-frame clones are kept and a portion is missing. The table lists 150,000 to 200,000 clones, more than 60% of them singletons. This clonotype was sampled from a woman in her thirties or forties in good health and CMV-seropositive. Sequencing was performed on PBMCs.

CDR3 nucleotide sequence: TGTGCCAGCTGGACTAGCGGGGGGGCCGAGGATACGCAGTATTTT. Its protein product is CASWTSGGAEDTQYF. This chain uses TRBV28 with TRBJ2-3, with 15 bases lining up with TRBD2. In germline, CDR1 is MDHEN, CDR2 SYDVKM. J gave up 6 bases and V 8 bases, and 6 bases lay outside the gene matches. The CDR3 runs to 15 residues.